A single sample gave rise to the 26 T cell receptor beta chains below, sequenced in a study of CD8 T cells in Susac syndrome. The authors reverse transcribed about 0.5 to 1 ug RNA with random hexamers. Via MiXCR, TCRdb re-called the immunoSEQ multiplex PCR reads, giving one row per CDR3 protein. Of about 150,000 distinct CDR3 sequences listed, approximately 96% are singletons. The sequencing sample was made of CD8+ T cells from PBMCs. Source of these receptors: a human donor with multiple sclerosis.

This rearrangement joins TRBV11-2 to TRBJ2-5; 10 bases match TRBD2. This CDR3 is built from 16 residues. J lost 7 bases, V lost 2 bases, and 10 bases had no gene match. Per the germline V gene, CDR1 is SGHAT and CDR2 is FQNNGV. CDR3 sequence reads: CASSLRIAGGTRTQYF. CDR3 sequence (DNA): TGTGCCAGCAGCTTAAGGATAGCGGGGGGCACGAGGACCCAGTACTTC. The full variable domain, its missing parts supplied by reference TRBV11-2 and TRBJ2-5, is EAGVAQSPRYKIIEKRQSVAFWCNPISGHATLYWYQQILGQGPKLLIQFQNNGVVDDSQLPKDRFSAERLKGVDSTLKIQPAKLEDSAVYLCASSLRIAGGTRTQYFGPGTRLLVL.

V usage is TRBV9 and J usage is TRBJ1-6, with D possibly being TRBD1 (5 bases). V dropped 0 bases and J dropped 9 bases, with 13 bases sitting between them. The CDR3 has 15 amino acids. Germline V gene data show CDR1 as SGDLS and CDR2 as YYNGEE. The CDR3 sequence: CASSVGGGVGSPLHF. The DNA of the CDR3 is TGTGCCAGCAGCGTAGGTGGGGGGGTCGGTTCACCCCTCCACTTT.

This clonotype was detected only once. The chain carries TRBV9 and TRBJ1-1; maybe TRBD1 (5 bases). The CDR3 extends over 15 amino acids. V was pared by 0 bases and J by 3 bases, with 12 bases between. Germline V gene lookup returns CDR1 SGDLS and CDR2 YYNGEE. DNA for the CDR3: TGTGCCAGCAGCGTAGGTCCAGGGCCGGACACTGAAGCTTTCTTT. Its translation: CASSVGPGPDTEAFF.

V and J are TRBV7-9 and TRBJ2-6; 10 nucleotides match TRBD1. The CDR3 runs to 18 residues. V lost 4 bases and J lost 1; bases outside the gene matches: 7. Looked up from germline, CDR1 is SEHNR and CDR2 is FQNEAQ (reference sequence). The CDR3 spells CASSWPGTGESGANVLTF. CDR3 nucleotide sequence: TGTGCCAGCAGCTGGCCCGGGACAGGGGAATCTGGGGCCAACGTCCTGACTTTC.

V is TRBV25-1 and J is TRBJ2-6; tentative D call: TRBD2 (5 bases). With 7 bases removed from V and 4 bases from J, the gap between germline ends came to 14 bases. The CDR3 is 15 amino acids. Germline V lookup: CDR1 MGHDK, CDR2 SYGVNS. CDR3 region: CASIVRRYGANVLTF. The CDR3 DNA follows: TGTGCCAGCATCGTAAGGAGGTACGGGGCCAACGTCCTGACTTTC. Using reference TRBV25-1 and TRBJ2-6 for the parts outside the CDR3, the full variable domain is EADIYQTPRYLVIGTGKKITLECSQTMGHDKMYWYQQDPGMELHLIHYSYGVNSTEKGDLSSESTVSRIRTEHFPLTLESARPSHTSQYLCASIVRRYGANVLTFGAGSRLTVL.

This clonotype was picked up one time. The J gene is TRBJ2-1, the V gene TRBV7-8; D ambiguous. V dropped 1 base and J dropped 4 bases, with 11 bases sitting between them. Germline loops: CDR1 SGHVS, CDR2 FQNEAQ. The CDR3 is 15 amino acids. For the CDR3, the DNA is TGTGCCAGCAGCTTAGGCCCAGCGCCATACAATGAGCAGTTCTTC. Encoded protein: CASSLGPAPYNEQFF.

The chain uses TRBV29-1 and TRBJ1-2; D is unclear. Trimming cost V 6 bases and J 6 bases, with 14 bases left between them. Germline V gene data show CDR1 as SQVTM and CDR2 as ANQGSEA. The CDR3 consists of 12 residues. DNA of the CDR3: TGCAGCGTCCAGAAGTGGAGGGATGGCTACACCTTC. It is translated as CSVQKWRDGYTF.

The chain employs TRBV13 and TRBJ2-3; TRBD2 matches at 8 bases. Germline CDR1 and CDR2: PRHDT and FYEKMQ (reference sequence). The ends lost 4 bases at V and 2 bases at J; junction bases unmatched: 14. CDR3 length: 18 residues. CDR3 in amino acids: CASSSGTERGSTTDTQYF. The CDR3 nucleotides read TGTGCCAGCAGCTCGGGAACTGAGCGGGGGTCGACCACAGATACGCAGTATTTT.

CDR3 region: CSARASTETQYF. The CDR3 DNA follows: TGCAGTGCTAGAGCTAGCACCGAGACCCAGTACTTC. The chain is built from TRBV20-1 and TRBJ2-5, with D tentatively TRBD2 (5 bases). Trimming took 1 base from V and 5 from J, leaving 8 bases between them. The CDR3 is 12 amino acids. Germline assignment: CDR1 DFQATT and CDR2 SNEGSKA (reference sequence).

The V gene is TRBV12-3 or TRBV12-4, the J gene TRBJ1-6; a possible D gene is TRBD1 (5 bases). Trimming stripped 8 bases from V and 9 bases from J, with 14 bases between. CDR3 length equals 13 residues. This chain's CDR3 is CASAGRASSPLHF. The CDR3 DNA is TGTGCCAGCGCAGGCAGGGCAAGTTCACCCCTCCACTTT.

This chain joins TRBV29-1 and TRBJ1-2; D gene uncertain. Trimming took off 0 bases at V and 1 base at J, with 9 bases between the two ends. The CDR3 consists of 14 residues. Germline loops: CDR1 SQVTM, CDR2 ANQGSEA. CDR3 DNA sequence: TGCAGCGTTGAAGATCCCAGATTTAACTATGGCTACACCTTC. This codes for CSVEDPRFNYGYTF.

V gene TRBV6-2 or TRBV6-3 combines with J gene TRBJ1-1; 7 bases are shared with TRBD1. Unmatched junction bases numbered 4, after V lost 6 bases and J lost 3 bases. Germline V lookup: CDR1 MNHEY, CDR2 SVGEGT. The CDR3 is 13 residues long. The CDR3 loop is CASSDRVHTEAFF. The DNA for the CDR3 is TGTGCCAGCAGCGACAGGGTCCACACTGAAGCTTTCTTT.

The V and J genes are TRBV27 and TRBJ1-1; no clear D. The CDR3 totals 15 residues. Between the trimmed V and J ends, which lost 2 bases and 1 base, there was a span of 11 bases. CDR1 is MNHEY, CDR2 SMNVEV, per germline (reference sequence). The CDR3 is CASSLPGLRNTEAFF. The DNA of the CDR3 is TGTGCCAGCAGTTTACCGGGCCTTCGGAACACTGAAGCTTTCTTT.

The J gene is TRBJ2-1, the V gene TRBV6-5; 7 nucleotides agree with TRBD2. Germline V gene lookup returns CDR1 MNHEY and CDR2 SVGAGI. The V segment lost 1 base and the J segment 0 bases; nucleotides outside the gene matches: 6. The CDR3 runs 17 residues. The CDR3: CASSYFLAVSSYNEQFF. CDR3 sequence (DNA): TGTGCCAGCAGTTACTTTCTAGCGGTTAGCTCCTACAATGAGCAGTTCTTC.

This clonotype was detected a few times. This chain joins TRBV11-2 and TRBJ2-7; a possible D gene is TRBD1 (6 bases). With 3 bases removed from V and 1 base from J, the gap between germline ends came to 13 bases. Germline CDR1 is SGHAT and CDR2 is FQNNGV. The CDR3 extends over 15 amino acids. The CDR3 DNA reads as TGTGCCAGCAGCTTGGGCCAGGGGCCGTCCTACGAGCAGTACTTC. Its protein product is CASSLGQGPSYEQYF.

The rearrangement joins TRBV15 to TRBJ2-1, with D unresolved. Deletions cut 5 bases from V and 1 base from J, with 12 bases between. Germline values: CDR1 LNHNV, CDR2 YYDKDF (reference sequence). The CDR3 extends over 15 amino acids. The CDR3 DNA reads TGTGCCACCAGCGCAGACCGAGATTCCTACAATGAGCAGTTCTTC. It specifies CATSADRDSYNEQFF. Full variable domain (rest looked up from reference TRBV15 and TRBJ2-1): DAMVIQNPRYQVTQFGKPVTLSCSQTLNHNVMYWYQQKSSQAPKLLFHYYDKDFNNEADTPDNFQSRRPNTSFCFLDIRSPGLGDTAMYLCATSADRDSYNEQFFGPGTRLTVL.

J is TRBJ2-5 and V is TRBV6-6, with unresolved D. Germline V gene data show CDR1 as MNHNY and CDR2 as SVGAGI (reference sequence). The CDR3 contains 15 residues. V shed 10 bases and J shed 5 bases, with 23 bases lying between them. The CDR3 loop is CATSRRASSPETQYF. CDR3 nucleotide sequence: TGTGCCACTTCCCGACGGGCCTCTTCCCCGGAGACCCAGTACTTC.

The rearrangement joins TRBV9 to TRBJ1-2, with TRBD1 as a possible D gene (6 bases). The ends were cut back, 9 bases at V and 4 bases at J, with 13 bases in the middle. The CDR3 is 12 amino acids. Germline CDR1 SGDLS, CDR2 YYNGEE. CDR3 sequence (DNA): TGTGCCACCCACAGGGTTCCCTATGGCTACACCTTC. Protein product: CATHRVPYGYTF.

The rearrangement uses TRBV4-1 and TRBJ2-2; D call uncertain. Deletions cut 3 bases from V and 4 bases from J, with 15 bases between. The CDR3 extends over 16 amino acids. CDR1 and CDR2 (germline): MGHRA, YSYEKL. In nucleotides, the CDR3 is TGCGCCAGCAGCCAGAGTCTGGGGATGGGCACCGGGGAGCTGTTTTTT. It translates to CASSQSLGMGTGELFF.

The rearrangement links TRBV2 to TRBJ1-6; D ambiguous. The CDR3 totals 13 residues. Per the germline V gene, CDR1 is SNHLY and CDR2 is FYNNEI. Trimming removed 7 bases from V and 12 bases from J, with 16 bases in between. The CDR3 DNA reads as TGTGCCAGCATTGGGTCGCGAGTAAGACCCCTCCACTTT. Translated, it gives CASIGSRVRPLHF.

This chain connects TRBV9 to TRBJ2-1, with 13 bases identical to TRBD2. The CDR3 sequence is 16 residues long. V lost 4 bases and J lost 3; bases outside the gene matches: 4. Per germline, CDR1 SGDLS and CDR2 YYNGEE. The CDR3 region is CASSPRLAGGYNEQFF. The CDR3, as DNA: TGTGCCAGCAGCCCTCGACTAGCGGGGGGCTACAATGAGCAGTTCTTC.

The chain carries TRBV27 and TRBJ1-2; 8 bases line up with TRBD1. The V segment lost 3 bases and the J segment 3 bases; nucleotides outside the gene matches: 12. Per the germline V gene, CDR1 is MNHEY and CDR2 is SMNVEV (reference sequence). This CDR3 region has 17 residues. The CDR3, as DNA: TGTGCCAGCAGTTTTCTGGTCAGGGGGCGTGTGGACTATGGCTACACCTTC. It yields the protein CASSFLVRGRVDYGYTF.

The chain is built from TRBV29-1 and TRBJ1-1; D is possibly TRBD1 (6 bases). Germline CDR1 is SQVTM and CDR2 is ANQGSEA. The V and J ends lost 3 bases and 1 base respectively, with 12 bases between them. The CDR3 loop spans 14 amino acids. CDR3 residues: CSVEEGGWNTEAFF. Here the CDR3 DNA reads TGCAGCGTTGAGGAAGGGGGGTGGAACACTGAAGCTTTCTTT.

Here the CDR3 DNA reads TGCGCCAGCAGCCCCGGGGACAGGGTGAGGGACGAGCAGTACTTC. This encodes CASSPGDRVRDEQYF. The chain combines TRBV5-1 with TRBJ2-7; 9 nucleotides line up with TRBD1. This CDR3 is built from 15 residues. Germline trimming cut 4 bases from V and 5 bases from J; bases unmatched to any gene: 10. Per germline, CDR1 SGHRS and CDR2 YFSETQ. Using reference TRBV5-1 and TRBJ2-7 for the parts outside the CDR3, the full variable domain is KAGVTQTPRYLIKTRGQQVTLSCSPISGHRSVSWYQQTPGQGLQFLFEYFSETQRNKGNFPGRFSGRQFSNSRSEMNVSTLELGDSALYLCASSPGDRVRDEQYFGPGTRLTVT.

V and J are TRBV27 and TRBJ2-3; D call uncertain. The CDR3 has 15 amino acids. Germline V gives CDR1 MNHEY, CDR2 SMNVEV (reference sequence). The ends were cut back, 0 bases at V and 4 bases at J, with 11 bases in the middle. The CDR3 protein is CASSLSSLSPDTQYF. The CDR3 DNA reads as TGTGCCAGCAGTTTATCGTCCCTTTCTCCAGATACGCAGTATTTT.

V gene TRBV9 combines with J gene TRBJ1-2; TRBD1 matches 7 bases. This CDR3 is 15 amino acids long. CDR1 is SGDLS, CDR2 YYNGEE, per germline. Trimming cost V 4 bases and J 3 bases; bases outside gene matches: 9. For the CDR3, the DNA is TGTGCCAGCAGCCCGGGGGACAGAGATTACTATGGCTACACCTTC. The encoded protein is CASSPGDRDYYGYTF.